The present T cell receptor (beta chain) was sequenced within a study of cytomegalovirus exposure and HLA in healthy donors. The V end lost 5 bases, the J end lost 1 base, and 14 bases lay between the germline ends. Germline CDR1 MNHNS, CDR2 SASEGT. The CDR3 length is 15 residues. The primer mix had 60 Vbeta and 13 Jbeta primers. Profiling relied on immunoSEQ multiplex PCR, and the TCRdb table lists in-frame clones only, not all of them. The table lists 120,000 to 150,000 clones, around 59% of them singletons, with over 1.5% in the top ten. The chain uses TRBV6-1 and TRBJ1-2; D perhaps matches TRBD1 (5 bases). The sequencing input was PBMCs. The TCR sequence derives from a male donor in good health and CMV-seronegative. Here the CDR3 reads CASSKDRAVNYGYTF. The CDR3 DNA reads TGTGCCAGCAGTAAAGACAGAGCTGTTAACTATGGCTACACCTTC.